Detailed here is one T cell receptor (beta chain). Its specificity is unknown. Libraries were prepared by immunoSEQ multiplex PCR; TCRdb keeps only in-frame clonotypes and omits some of them. The sample yields about 440,000 clones, roughly 87% seen once. Treatment: about 20 received Ad26.COV2.S at low or high dose, single or two shots; several received placebo; per-sample allocation not given. Day 63 after the first vaccine or placebo injection was the time point for sampling. Boston supplied an adult donor aged 18-55 years. This entry comes from a study of Ad26.COV2.S vaccination and SARS-CoV-2 variants. Study-wide background: Donor joined the COV1001 Ad26.COV2.S trial arm. Notes on the study in general: Reportedly, spike-specific CD8+ and CD4+ T cell responses achieved substantial breadth once vaccination had taken place.

From germline, CDR1 is SGHTS and CDR2 YDEGEE. Losses at the gene ends were 2 bases for V and 3 bases for J; bases not matched to a gene: 10. This CDR3 spans 16 amino acids. This clonotype was obtained from a person between 18 and 65 years old who received the Ad26.COV2.S COVID-19 vaccine or a placebo. The rearrangement joins TRBV5-8 to TRBJ1-2; 7 positions match TRBD1. Here the sequenced sample was peripheral blood, taken in a trial of Ad26.COV2.S vaccine versus placebo. The chain's CDR3 is CASSFRTGTEDYGYTF. The CDR3 nucleotides read TGTGCCAGCAGCTTCAGAACCGGGACAGAAGACTATGGCTACACCTTC.